This T cell receptor (beta chain) was observed in a study of shared clonotypes between healthy human individuals. General study findings and limits: Even with large depth, rarefaction showed that sorted-subset sequencing was incomplete. The researchers took only blood, and tissue repertoires probably look different.

Comments on this clone: What it binds is not known.

The CDR3 is 16 amino acids. CDR1 is MNHNS and CDR2 is SASEGT in the germline V gene. V trimming: 3 bases; J trimming: 5 bases; junction bases outside the gene matches: 12. Sequencing was performed with immunoSEQ multiplex PCR; in TCRdb, only in-frame clones are kept and a portion is missing. This table has 850,000 to 1,200,000 clones, roughly 70% appearing once. Sequencing was done on a sample of memory CD4+ T cells sorted from blood. As to subset: CD45RA-negative fraction. This TCR derives from a man aged 18 to 30 in good health. The gene calls are TRBV6-1 and TRBJ1-2, with 7 bases lining up with TRBD1. CDR3 sequence reads: CASSEGTTTGRYGYTF. CDR3 coding DNA: TGTGCCAGCAGTGAGGGGACTACGACAGGGCGGTATGGCTACACCTTC.